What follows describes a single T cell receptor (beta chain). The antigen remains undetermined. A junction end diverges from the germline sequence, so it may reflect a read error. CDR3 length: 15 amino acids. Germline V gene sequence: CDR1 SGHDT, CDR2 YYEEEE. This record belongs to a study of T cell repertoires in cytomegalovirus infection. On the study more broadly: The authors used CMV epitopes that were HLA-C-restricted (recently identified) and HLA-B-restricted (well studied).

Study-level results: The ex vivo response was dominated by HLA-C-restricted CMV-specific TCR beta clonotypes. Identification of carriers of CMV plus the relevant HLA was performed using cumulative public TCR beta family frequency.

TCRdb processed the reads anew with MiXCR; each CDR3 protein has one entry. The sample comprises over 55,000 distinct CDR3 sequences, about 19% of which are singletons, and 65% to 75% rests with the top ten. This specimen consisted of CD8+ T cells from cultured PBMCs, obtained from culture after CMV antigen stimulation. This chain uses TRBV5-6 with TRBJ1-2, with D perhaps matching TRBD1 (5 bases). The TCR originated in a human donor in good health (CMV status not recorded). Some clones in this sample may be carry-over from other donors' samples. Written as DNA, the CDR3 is TGTGCCAGCAGCTTGGTTGAAGGGGAGAACTTTGGCTACACCTTC. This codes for CASSLVEGENFGYTF.